The present T cell receptor beta chain was sequenced within a study of blood T cells in healthy people across ages. Study observations and caveats: Observed TCR beta diversity showed a strong correlation with the percentage of naive T cells as measured by flow cytometry.

This clonotype has a count of ten or more. As yet, its antigen is unknown. PCR was performed a second time for about 7 to 12 cycles using a sample-barcoded 5' primer and a J-beta primer mix. TCRdb reprocessed the 5' RACE reads with MiXCR, giving one entry per CDR3 protein. The sample records 870,000 or so distinct CDR3 sequences, 29% being singletons. CDR1 SQVTM and CDR2 ANQGSEA come from the germline V gene. The CDR3 has 11 residues. V lost 3 bases, J lost 0 bases, and 2 bases lay in between. This receptor was taken from a woman over 75 in good health. The J gene is TRBJ1-2, the V gene TRBV29-1, with no clear D. The sequencing sample was made of blood. In DNA, the CDR3 is TGCAGCGTTGAGACTAACTATGGCTACACCTTC. It is translated as CSVETNYGYTF.